This entry concerns a single T cell receptor (beta chain). The antigen is undetermined. The sample belongs to a study of neurological immune-mediated disorders. Study results and caveats: With the multiple sclerosis repertoire cluster, neither clinical nor MRI features showed any association. Because no CDR3 amino acid sequences were shared across subjects by expanded clones, private repertoires were suggested in all groups.

Trimming took 2 bases from V and 2 from J, leaving 10 bases between them. The CDR3 consists of 16 residues. Per germline, CDR1 MGHRA and CDR2 YSYEKL. Synthesis of cDNA used 5'RACE (with 10-nucleotide random UMIs). Sequencing of 15-18 subjects in each run yielded over 160 million TCR-beta sequences. TCRdb re-analysed the 5' RACE reads in MiXCR, keeping a single row per CDR3 protein. The sample holds about 65,000 distinct CDR3 sequences, over 4% seen once. This TCR was recovered from a man aged 45-60 years with multiple sclerosis. V and J are TRBV4-1 and TRBJ2-6; tentative D call: TRBD1 (6 bases). Sequencing was carried out using PBMCs. CDR3 in DNA: TGCGCCAGCAGCCAACCGGGACAAACTGGGGCCAACGTCCTGACTTTC. Its protein product is CASSQPGQTGANVLTF.